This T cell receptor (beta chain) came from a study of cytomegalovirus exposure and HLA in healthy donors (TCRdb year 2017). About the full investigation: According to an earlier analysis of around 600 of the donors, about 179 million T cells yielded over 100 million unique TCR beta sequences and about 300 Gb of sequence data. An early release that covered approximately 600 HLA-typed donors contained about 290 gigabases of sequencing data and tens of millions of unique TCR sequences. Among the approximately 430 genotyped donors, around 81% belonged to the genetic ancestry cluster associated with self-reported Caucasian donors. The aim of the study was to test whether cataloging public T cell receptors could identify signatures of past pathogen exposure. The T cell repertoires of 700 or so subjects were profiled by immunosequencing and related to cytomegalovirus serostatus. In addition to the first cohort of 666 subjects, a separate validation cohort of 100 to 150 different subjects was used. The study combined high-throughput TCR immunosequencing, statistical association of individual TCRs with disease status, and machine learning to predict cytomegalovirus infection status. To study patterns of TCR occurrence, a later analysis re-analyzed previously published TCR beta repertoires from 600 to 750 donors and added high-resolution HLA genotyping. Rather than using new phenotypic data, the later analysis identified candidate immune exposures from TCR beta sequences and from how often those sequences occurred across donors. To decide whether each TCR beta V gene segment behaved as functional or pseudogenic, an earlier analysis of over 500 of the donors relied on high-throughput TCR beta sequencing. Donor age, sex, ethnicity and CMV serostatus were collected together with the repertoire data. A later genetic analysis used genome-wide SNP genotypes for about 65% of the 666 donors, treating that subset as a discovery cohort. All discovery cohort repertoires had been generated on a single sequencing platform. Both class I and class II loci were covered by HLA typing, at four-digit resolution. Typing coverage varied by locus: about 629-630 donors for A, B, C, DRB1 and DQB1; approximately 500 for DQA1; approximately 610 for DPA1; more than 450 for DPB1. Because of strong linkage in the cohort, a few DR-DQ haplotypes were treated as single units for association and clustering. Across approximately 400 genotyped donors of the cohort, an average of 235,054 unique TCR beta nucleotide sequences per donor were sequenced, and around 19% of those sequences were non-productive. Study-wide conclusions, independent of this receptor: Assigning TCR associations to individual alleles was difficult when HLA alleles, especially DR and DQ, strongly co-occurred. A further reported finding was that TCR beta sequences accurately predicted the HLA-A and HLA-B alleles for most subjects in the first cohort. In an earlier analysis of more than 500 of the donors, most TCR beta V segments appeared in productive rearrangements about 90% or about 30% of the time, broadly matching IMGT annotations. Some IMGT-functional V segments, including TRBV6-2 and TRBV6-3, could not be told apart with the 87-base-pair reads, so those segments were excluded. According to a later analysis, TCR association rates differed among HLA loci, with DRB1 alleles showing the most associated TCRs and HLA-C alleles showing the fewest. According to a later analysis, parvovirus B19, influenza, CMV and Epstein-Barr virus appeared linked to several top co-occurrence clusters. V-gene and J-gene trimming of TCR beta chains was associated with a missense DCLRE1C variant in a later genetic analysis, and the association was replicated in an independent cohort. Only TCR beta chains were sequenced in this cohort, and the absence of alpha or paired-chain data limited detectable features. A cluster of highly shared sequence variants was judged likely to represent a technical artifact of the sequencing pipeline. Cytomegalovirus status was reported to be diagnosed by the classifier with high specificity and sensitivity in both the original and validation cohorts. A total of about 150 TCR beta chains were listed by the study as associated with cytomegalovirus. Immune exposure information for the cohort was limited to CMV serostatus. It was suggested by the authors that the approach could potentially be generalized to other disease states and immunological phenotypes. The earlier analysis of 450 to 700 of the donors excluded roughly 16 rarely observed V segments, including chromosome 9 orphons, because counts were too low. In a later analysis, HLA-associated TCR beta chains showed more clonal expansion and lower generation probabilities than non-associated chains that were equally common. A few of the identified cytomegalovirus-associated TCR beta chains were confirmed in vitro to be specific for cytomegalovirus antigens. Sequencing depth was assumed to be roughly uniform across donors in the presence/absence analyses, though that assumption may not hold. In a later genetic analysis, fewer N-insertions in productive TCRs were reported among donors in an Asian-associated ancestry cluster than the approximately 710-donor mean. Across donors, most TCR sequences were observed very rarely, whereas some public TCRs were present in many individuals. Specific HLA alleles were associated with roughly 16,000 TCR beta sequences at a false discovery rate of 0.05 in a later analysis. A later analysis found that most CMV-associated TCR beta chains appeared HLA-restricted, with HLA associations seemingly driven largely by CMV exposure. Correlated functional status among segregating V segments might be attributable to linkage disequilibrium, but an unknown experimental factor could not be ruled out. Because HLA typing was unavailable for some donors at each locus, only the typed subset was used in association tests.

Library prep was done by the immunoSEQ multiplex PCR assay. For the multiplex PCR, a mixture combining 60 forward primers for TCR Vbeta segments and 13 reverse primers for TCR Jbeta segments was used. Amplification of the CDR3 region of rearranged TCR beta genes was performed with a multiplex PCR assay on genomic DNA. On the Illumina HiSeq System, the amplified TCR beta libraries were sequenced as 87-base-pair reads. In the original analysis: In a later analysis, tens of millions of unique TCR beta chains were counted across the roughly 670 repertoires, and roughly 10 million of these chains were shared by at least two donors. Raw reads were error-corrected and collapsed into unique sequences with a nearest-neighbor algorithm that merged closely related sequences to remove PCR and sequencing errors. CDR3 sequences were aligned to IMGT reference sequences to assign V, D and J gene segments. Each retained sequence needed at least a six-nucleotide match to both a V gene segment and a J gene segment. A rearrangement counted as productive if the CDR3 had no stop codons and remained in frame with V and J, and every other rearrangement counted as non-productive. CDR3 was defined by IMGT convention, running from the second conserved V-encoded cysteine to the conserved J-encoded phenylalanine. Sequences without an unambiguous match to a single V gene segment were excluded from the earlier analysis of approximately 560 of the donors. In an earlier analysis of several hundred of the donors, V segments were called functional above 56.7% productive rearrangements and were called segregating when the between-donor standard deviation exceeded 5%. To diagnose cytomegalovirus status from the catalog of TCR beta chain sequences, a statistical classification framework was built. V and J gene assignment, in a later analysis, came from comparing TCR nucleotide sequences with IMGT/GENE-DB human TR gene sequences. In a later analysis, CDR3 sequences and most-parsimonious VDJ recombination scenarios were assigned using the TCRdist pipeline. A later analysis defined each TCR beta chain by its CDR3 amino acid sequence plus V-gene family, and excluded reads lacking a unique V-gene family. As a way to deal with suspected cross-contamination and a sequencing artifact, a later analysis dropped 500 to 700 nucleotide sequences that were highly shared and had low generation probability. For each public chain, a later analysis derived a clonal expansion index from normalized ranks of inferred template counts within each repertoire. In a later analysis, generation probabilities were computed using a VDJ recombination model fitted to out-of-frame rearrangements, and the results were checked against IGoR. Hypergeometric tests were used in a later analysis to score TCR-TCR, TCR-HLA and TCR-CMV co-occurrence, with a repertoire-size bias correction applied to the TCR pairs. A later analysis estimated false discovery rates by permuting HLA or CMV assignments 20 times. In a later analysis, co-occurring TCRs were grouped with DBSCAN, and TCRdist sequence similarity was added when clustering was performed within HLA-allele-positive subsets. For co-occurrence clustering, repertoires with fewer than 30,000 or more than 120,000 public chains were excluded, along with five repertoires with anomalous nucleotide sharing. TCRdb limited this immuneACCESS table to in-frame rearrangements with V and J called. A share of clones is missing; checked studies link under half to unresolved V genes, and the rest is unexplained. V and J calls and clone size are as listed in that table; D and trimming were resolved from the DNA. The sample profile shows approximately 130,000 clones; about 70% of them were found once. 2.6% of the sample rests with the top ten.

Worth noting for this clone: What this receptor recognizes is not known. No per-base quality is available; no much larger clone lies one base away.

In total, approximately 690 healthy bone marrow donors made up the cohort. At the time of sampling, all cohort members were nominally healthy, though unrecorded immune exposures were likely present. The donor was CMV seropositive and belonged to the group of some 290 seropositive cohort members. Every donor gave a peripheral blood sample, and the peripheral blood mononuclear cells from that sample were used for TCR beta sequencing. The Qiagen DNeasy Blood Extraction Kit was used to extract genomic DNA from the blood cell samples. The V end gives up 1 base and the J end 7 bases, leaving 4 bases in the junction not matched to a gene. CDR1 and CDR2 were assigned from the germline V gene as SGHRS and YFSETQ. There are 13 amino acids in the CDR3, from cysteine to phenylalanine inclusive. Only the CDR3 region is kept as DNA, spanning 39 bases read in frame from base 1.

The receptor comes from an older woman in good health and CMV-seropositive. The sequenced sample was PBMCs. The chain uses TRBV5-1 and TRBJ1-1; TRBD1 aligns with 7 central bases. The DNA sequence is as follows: TGCGCCAGCAGCTTGCCGGGACAGCTTGAAGCTTTCTTT. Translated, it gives CASSLPGQLEAFF.